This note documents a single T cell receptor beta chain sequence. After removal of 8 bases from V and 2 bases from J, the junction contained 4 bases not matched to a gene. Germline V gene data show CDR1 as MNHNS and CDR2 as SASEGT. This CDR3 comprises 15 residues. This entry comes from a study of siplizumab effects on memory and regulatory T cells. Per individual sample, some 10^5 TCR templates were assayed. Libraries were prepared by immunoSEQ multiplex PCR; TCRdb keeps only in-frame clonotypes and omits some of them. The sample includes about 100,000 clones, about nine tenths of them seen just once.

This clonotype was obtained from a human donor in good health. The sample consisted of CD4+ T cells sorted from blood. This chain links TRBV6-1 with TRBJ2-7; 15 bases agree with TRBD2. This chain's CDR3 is CASGTSGGRAYEQYF. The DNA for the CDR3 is TGTGCCAGCGGGACTAGCGGGGGGCGAGCCTACGAGCAGTACTTC.